This is a list of T cell receptor beta chains from one sample in a study of vaccination and CD4 T cells after COVID-19. TCRdb re-derived calls from the PCR reads in MiXCR, one entry per CDR3 protein. The table has some 19,000 distinct CDR3 sequences, around 50% seen once. No antigen is known for these receptors. Sequencing used CD4+ T cells from blood, cultured in vitro, obtained about 7 months after SARS-CoV-2 vaccination. The receptors were gathered from a human donor who had recovered from COVID-19. CDR3s include the opening cysteine and the closing phenylalanine or tryptophan. The D gene is left open where the match is weak. For some rows the clone size is stated as once, few or many, or as a class when expanded; others skip it.

- | TRBJ2-2 | - | TRBV7-3 | CASSSSRDTGELFF | TGTGCCAGCAGCTCCTCGCGAGACACCGGGGAGCTGTTTTTT
- | TRBJ2-7 | few | TRBV20-1 | CSARDQGPTGTTYEQYF | TGCAGTGCTAGAGACCAGGGGCCGACCGGGACTACCTACGAGCAGTACTTC
- | TRBJ1-1 | - | TRBV2 | CASTPGGTEAFF | TGTGCCAGCACTCCGGGGGGGACTGAAGCTTTCTTT
- | TRBJ2-3 | - | TRBV11-3 | CASSLDRGDTQYF | TGTGCCAGCAGCTTAGATAGGGGCGATACGCAGTATTTT
- | TRBJ2-5 | few | TRBV7-9 | CASSFRGAGETQYF | TGTGCCAGCAGCTTCCGGGGCGCGGGAGAGACCCAGTACTTC
TRBD1 | TRBJ1-2 | few | TRBV7-3 | CASSFASRDRGYGYTF | TGTGCCAGCAGCTTCGCCAGCCGGGACAGGGGCTATGGCTACACCTTC
- | TRBJ2-5 | few | TRBV7-9 | CASSFGSRGSQYF | TGTGCCAGCAGCTTTGGGTCGAGGGGGAGCCAGTACTTC
TRBD1 | TRBJ1-2 | few | TRBV20-1 | CSAREGTANYGYTF | TGCAGTGCTAGAGAGGGGACAGCTAACTATGGCTACACCTTC
- | TRBJ1-1 | few | TRBV6-1 | CASSEVVGQKAFF | TGTGCCAGCAGTGAAGTTGTTGGCCAGAAAGCTTTCTTT
TRBD2 | TRBJ2-1 | - | TRBV30 | CAWSGVAGYNEQFF | TGTGCCTGGAGTGGAGTAGCGGGATACAATGAGCAGTTCTTC
TRBD1 | TRBJ1-5 | few | TRBV6-1 | CASRRDGTASNQPQHF | TGTGCCAGCAGAAGGGATGGGACAGCAAGCAATCAGCCCCAGCATTTT
- | TRBJ2-2 | few | TRBV19 | CASSERTNTGELFF | TGTGCCAGTAGTGAGCGGACGAACACCGGGGAGCTGTTTTTT
TRBD2 | TRBJ2-7 | - | TRBV6-5 | CASSYRGLGTYEQYF | TGTGCCAGCAGTTACAGGGGACTAGGGACCTACGAGCAGTACTTC
- | TRBJ2-7 | - | TRBV6-1 | CASSEVGLRLYEQYF | TGTGCCAGCAGTGAGGTCGGGTTGCGCCTCTACGAGCAGTACTTC
TRBD2 | TRBJ2-3 | few | TRBV7-9 | CASSSVAGASDTQYF | TGTGCCAGCAGCTCGGTAGCGGGAGCCTCAGATACGCAGTATTTT
- | TRBJ1-6 | large | TRBV19 | CASSIAGQGFNSPLHF | TGTGCCAGTAGTATAGCTGGGCAGGGATTTAATTCACCCCTCCACTTT
- | TRBJ2-5 | - | TRBV10-3 | CAISDPAIRETQYF | TGTGCCATCAGTGACCCGGCTATTAGGGAGACCCAGTACTTC
- | TRBJ2-2 | - | TRBV6-1 | CASNLLNTGELFF | TGTGCCAGCAACCTCCTGAACACCGGGGAGCTGTTTTTT
TRBD1 | TRBJ2-7 | - | TRBV7-9 | CASSLSRTYTDRKHEQYF | TGTGCCAGCAGCTTATCCCGAACCTACACGGACAGGAAACACGAGCAGTACTTC
- | TRBJ2-7 | - | TRBV5-8 | CASRSRRGSYEQYF | TGTGCCAGCAGATCGCGTCGGGGCTCCTACGAGCAGTACTTC
TRBD1 | TRBJ1-2 | - | TRBV6-5 | CASSFSGGPYPYGYTF | TGTGCCAGCAGTTTTTCAGGGGGTCCCTATCCCTATGGCTACACCTTC
- | TRBJ2-5 | once | TRBV6-5 | CASSYDRWEETQYF | TGTGCCAGCAGTTACGACAGGTGGGAAGAGACCCAGTACTTC
- | TRBJ2-7 | - | TRBV7-2 | CASSLVREVYEQYF | TGTGCCAGCAGCTTGGTCAGGGAGGTCTACGAGCAGTACTTC
TRBD1 | TRBJ1-2 | - | TRBV7-2 | CASSLRVRGQGGYTF | TGTGCCAGCAGCTTAAGGGTCAGGGGGCAAGGAGGCTACACCTTC
- | TRBJ2-3 | - | TRBV7-9 | CASSRLVGTQYF | TGTGCCAGCAGCCGCTTAGTGGGGACGCAGTATTTT
- | TRBJ2-3 | - | TRBV7-3 | CASSISRTTDTQYF | TGTGCCAGCAGCATATCTAGGACCACAGATACGCAGTATTTT
- | TRBJ1-2 | - | TRBV7-2 | CASRRGRENYGYTF | TGTGCCAGCAGGAGGGGCAGGGAGAACTATGGCTACACCTTC
- | TRBJ2-7 | once | TRBV5-1 | CASSLFFRPSYEQYF | TGCGCCAGCAGCTTGTTCTTCCGCCCGTCGTACGAGCAGTACTTC
- | TRBJ1-1 | few | TRBV10-3 | CAISDNIQPRQSTEAFF | TGTGCCATCAGTGACAATATACAACCAAGACAGAGCACTGAAGCTTTCTTT
- | TRBJ1-3 | - | TRBV6-1 | CASSSESGNTIYF | TGTGCCAGCAGCTCGGAAAGCGGAAACACCATATATTTT
- | TRBJ2-7 | - | TRBV4-1 | CASSRTRAQPNEQYF | TGCGCCAGCAGCCGGACCCGGGCCCAACCCAACGAGCAGTACTTC
- | TRBJ1-2 | - | TRBV12-3/TRBV12-4 | CASSNRVSGYTF | TGTGCCAGCAGTAACAGGGTGAGCGGCTACACCTTC
TRBD2 | TRBJ2-5 | - | TRBV20-1 | CSARDPLAGGSETQYF | TGCAGTGCTAGAGATCCACTAGCGGGAGGGAGCGAGACCCAGTACTTC
- | TRBJ1-5 | few | TRBV15 | CATSRGQGNQPQHF | TGTGCCACCAGCAGGGGGCAGGGCAATCAGCCCCAGCATTTT
- | TRBJ2-5 | - | TRBV7-9 | CASRPRSSPAETQYF | TGTGCCAGCAGACCCCGCAGCTCACCTGCGGAGACCCAGTACTTC
- | TRBJ1-6 | few | TRBV20-1 | CSARTVQGFGGPLHF | TGCAGTGCTCGGACAGTCCAGGGGTTTGGAGGGCCCCTCCACTTT
TRBD2 | TRBJ2-2 | - | TRBV2 | CASSVGLAGAGELFF | TGTGCCAGCAGCGTGGGACTAGCGGGTGCCGGGGAGCTGTTTTTT
- | TRBJ1-1 | few | TRBV20-1 | CSAFQGWGGTEAFF | TGCAGTGCGTTCCAGGGGTGGGGAGGCACTGAAGCTTTCTTT